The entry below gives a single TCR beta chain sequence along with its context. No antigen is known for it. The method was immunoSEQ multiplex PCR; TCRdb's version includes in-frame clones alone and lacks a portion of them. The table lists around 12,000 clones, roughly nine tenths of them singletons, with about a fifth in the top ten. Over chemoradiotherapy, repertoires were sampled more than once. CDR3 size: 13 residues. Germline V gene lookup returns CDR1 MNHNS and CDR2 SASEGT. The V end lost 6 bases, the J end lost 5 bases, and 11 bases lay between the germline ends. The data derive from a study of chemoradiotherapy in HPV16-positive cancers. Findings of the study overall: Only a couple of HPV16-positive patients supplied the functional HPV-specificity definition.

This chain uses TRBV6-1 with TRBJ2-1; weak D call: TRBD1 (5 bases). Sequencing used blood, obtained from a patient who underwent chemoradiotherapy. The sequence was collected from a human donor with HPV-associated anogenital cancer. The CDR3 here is CASRLGQNNEQFF. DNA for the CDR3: TGTGCCAGCAGGCTCGGACAAAACAATGAGCAGTTCTTC.